This T cell receptor (beta chain) came from a study of vaccination effects on CD4 cells after COVID-19. Study-level background: After the second dose, samples were taken at median day 72. Study results and caveats: Nearly all vaccine-induced clones in healthy recipients recognized only SARS-CoV-2.

Before sequencing took place, the ViraFEST assay used viral peptide pools to expand antigen-specific CD4+ T cells. Researchers isolated CD4+ T cells once about eleven days of culture had elapsed. Participants completed two doses of the BNT162b2 or mRNA-1273 vaccine. Every well housed approximately 2.2 million PBMC, which grew in culture alongside 8.5 to 10 IU/ml IL-2 and 10 ug/ml peptides. Days 3 and 7 were when half the medium was replaced with IL-2 medium. In this sample, this clone turned up a few times. As yet, its antigen is unknown. Clones were read by immunoSEQ multiplex PCR, and TCRdb kept only the in-frame ones, dropping some. Of over 25,000 clones listed, over 60% are singletons. This sequence was found in a human donor who received a COVID-19 vaccine. Some clones in this sample may be carry-over from other donors' samples. The starting material was CD4+ T cells from PBMCs cultured with SARS-CoV-2 spike peptides, obtained after COVID-19 vaccination.

The CDR3: CASSVDGGYNEQFF. As DNA, the CDR3 is TGTGCCAGTAGTGTGGACGGAGGGTATAATGAGCAGTTCTTC. V usage is TRBV19 and J usage is TRBJ2-1; the D gene is possibly TRBD2 (6 bases). The CDR3 loop spans 14 amino acids. V was pared by 5 bases and J by 7 bases, with 15 bases between. The germline V gene encodes CDR1 LNHDA and CDR2 SQIVND (reference sequence).